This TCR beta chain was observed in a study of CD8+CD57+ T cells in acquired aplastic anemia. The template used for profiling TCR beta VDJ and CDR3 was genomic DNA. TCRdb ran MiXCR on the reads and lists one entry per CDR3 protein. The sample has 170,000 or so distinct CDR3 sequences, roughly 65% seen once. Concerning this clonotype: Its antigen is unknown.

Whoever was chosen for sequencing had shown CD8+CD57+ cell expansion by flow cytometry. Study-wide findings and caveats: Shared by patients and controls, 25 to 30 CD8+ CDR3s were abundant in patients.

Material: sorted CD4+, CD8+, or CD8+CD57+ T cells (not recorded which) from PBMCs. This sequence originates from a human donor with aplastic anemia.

The CDR3 DNA reads as TGTGCCACCAGTGATGGTGGGCCTGGGACAGATACGCAGTATTTT. It codes for CATSDGGPGTDTQYF. The V and J genes are TRBV24-1 and TRBJ2-3; D is unclear. The CDR3 extends over 15 amino acids. Germline V gene lookup returns CDR1 KGHDR and CDR2 SFDVKD. Trimming removed 3 bases from V and 3 bases from J, with 12 bases in between.